These 5 T cell receptor beta chains came from one sample sequenced in a study of neoadjuvant anti-PD-1 for oral cavity cancer. Libraries were prepared by immunoSEQ multiplex PCR; TCRdb keeps only in-frame clonotypes and omits some of them. The table lists fewer than 35,000 clones, 87% of them singletons. Sample: PBMCs, taken before nivolumab (anti-PD-1) treatment. The source is a person aged 35-79 years with oral cavity squamous cell carcinoma.

This chain joins TRBV10-3 and TRBJ1-6; D remains unclear. CDR1 is ENHRY, CDR2 SYGVKD, per germline. The CDR3 length is 12 residues. V lost 8 bases to trimming and J lost 7 bases, with 9 bases between them. CDR3 bases: TGTGCCATCGAAGACGGGAATTCACCCCTCCACTTT. Its translation: CAIEDGNSPLHF.

The chain carries TRBV7-2 and TRBJ1-4; no firm D call. Germline lookup yields CDR1 SGHTA and CDR2 FQGNSA. V lost 3 bases to trimming and J lost 7 bases, with 12 bases between them. The length of the CDR3 is 14 residues. CDR3 bases: TGTGCCAGCAGCTTTGGCAATCGGGCTGAAAAACTGTTTTTT. Its translation is CASSFGNRAEKLFF.

The chain has TRBV15 and TRBJ1-1; 7 positions match TRBD1. The ends lost 3 bases at V and 4 bases at J; junction bases unmatched: 2. Germline CDR1 and CDR2: LNHNV and YYDKDF (reference sequence). The CDR3 covers 13 residues. CDR3 in amino acids: CATSSYRGTEAFF. CDR3 nucleotides: TGTGCCACCAGCAGCTACAGGGGCACTGAAGCTTTCTTT.

The chain employs TRBV19 and TRBJ2-5; no reliable D call. CDR3 size: 13 residues. With 5 bases removed from V and 1 base from J, the gap between germline ends came to 8 bases. Germline V gives CDR1 LNHDA, CDR2 SQIVND (reference sequence). CDR3: CASSPQTQETQYF. CDR3 bases: TGTGCCAGTAGTCCCCAAACCCAAGAGACCCAGTACTTC.

The chain employs TRBV11-1 and TRBJ2-1; D is undetermined. Deletions cut 4 bases from V and 3 bases from J, with 7 bases between. Germline V gene data show CDR1 as SGHAT and CDR2 as FQDESV (reference sequence). This CDR3 spans 13 amino acids. CDR3 protein: CASSSSSYNEQFF. The CDR3 DNA sequence: TGTGCCAGCAGCTCGAGCAGCTACAATGAGCAGTTCTTC.